This T cell receptor beta chain was sequenced in a study of Ad26.COV2.S vaccination and SARS-CoV-2 variants (dated by TCRdb to the early 2020s). Describing the broader study: TCRbeta repertoire sequencing served as the tool for gauging how specific and how broad the SARS-CoV-2-reactive T cell receptors were following Ad26.COV2.S vaccination. The TCR-sequenced set comprised approximately 32 samples: approximately 20 Ad26.COV2.S vaccine recipients, 5 placebo recipients and 8 SARS-CoV-2 convalescent individuals. Study-level results and caveats: Ad26.COV2.S recipients had higher spike-specific TCR breadth than placebo recipients (P = 0.0014). It was noted by the authors that total T cell responses may have been underestimated by the TCR breadth and depth analyses. Non-spike TCR breadth was comparable between vaccine and placebo recipients, consistent with the vaccine containing only spike. After vaccination, substantial breadth of spike-specific CD8+ and CD4+ T cell responses was reported.

A remark on this clone: The specificity of this receptor is unknown. Per-base quality was not reported, and no clone a single base away is much larger than it.

The CDR3 numbers 14 residues from cysteine through phenylalanine. Only CDR3 DNA is held: 42 bases, read in frame from base 1. Trimming costs V 4 bases and J 6 bases, and their ends lie 12 bases apart. CDR1 and CDR2, per the germline V gene, are MRHNA and SNTAGT. The immunoSEQ Assay was used to sequence TCRbeta CDR3 regions. After extraction, genomic DNA underwent amplification by bias-controlled multiplex PCR, followed by high-throughput sequencing. Concerning the study's data processing: To quantify the absolute abundance of every unique TCRbeta CDR3 region, sequences were collapsed and filtered. T cell fraction was estimated by normalizing TCRbeta template counts to usable DNA, which was measured by amplifying reference genes present in all nucleated cells. Repertoire TCRs were annotated as SARS-CoV-2-specific when V gene, CDR3 amino acid sequence and J gene were exactly matched to a known reactive TCR set. The reference SARS-CoV-2 TCR set was derived from MIRA and filtered for enrichment in COVID-19-positive ImmuneCODE repertoires, a step that removed public or cross-reactive TCRs. Based on the MIRA antigens, annotated TCRs were further analysed at the level of specific ORF or position within ORF. Breadth was defined as the number of annotated unique rearrangements divided by the total number of unique productive rearrangements, and depth was defined as the summed frequency of the annotated unique rearrangements. Two-sided Wilcoxon rank-sum tests were used to compare TCR breadth between groups. TCRdb re-hosts the immuneACCESS table, in-frame sequences only. Its copies lack some clones; in the studies checked, an unresolved V gene accounts for under half of them, and the cause for the rest is not known. V, J and clone size are those of that table, while D and trimming were read from the DNA. This sample has over 85,000 clones in its table, and around 81% of those were observed once. 15% to 20% of the sample comes from the top ten.

Interpreted using the paper, the time point label stands for: individuals recovered from natural SARS-CoV-2 infection. The sequences come from peripheral blood, collected after recovery from COVID-19. The chain couples TRBV6-4 to TRBJ2-2, with a weak D call of TRBD2 (5 bases match). The sequence came from a human donor who had recovered from COVID-19. The CDR3 sequence is CASSAASSAGELFF. The sequenced DNA is TGTGCCAGCAGTGCCGCTAGCTCCGCCGGGGAGCTGTTTTTT.